The 30 T cell receptor beta chains below come from one sample, sequenced in a study of blood T cell repertoires in COVID-19. TCRdb's copy holds only in-frame clones and misses some; the assay was immunoSEQ multiplex PCR. Counted here are 450,000 or so clones, about 89% occurring once; the ten biggest clones make up roughly 1.6%. Specimen: peripheral blood. The receptors stem from a woman in her thirties or forties with COVID-19, enrolled during active disease.

The CDR3 DNA sequence: TGTGCCAGCAGCCCCCAGACAGGGATCTTAGGCAATGAGCAGTTCTTC. It encodes CASSPQTGILGNEQFF. This chain joins TRBV7-2 and TRBJ2-1, with 7 bases identical to TRBD1. The CDR3 is made up of 16 amino acids. Trimming took 5 bases from V and 6 from J; bases not matched to a gene: 13. Germline V gives CDR1 SGHTA, CDR2 FQGNSA.

J is TRBJ1-2 and V is TRBV14, with D unresolved. V was shortened by 1 base and J by 5 bases, with 8 bases between the two germline ends. This CDR3 is built from 13 residues. Germline-derived CDR1 and CDR2 are SGHDN and FVKESK. CDR3 sequence: CASSQGGGYGYTF. The DNA for the CDR3 is TGTGCCAGCAGCCAAGGAGGAGGGTATGGCTACACCTTC.

V and J are TRBV5-1 and TRBJ1-2; 11 nucleotides line up with TRBD1. The CDR3 loop spans 16 amino acids. J was trimmed by 0 bases and V by 5 bases; bases with no gene match: 6. Germline CDR1 and CDR2: SGHRS and YFSETQ. CDR3 bases: TGCGCCAGCAGACCTGGGACAGGGGGTCCTAACTATGGCTACACCTTC. Translating it yields CASRPGTGGPNYGYTF.

The V gene is TRBV28, the J gene TRBJ2-7, with D possibly matching TRBD1 (6 bases). Trimming took 6 bases from V and 0 from J, leaving 9 bases between them. Germline assignment: CDR1 MDHEN and CDR2 SYDVKM. This CDR3 contains 13 residues. The chain's CDR3 is CASRQGTSYEQYF. The DNA for the CDR3 is TGTGCCAGCAGGCAGGGGACCTCCTACGAGCAGTACTTC. The variable domain in full, completed from reference TRBV28 and TRBJ2-7, reads DVKVTQSSRYLVKRTGEKVFLECVQDMDHENMFWYRQDPGLGLRLIYFSYDVKMKEKGDIPEGYSVSREKKERFSLILESASTNQTSMYLCASRQGTSYEQYFGPGTRLTVT.

The gene calls are TRBV5-1 and TRBJ2-1, with 11 bases identical to TRBD2. The CDR3 consists of 15 residues. Trimming at V came to 2 bases and at J to 5 bases, leaving 3 bases not matched to a gene. CDR1 SGHRS and CDR2 YFSETQ come from the germline V gene. The CDR3 DNA is TGCGCCAGCAGCTTAGGGACTAGCGGTAACAATGAGCAGTTCTTC. Amino acid sequence: CASSLGTSGNNEQFF.

This chain links TRBV7-8 with TRBJ2-1; D remains ambiguous. In germline, CDR1 is SGHVS, CDR2 FQNEAQ. CDR3 length equals 18 residues. The V end lost 5 bases, the J end lost 6 bases, and 26 bases lay between the germline ends. CDR3 protein: CASSPSRSPTILGNEQFF. The DNA of the CDR3 is TGTGCCAGCAGCCCCTCCCGCTCTCCCACCATCCTAGGCAATGAGCAGTTCTTC.

The chain carries TRBV15 and TRBJ1-5; D gene uncertain. Germline lookup yields CDR1 LNHNV and CDR2 YYDKDF (reference sequence). With 3 bases removed from V and 7 bases from J, the gap between germline ends came to 16 bases. The CDR3 covers 15 residues. This chain's CDR3 is CATSSTGRVKQPQHF. The DNA for the CDR3 is TGTGCCACCAGCAGTACCGGTCGGGTAAAGCAGCCCCAGCATTTT.

This chain uses TRBV9 with TRBJ1-5, with D possibly being TRBD1 (5 bases). Trimming removed 0 bases from V and 0 bases from J, with 7 bases in between. There are 15 residues in the CDR3. Germline-derived CDR1 and CDR2 are SGDLS and YYNGEE. The CDR3 bases are TGTGCCAGCAGCGTAGCAGGGAATAGCAATCAGCCCCAGCATTTT. This codes for CASSVAGNSNQPQHF.

The chain combines TRBV5-1 with TRBJ1-3, with a tentative D call TRBD1 (5 bases). Trimming pared 2 bases from V and 1 base from J, leaving 13 bases between. Germline CDR1 is SGHRS and CDR2 is YFSETQ. The CDR3 spans 16 residues. The CDR3 coding sequence is TGCGCCAGCAGCTTCGACAGTCCCTTGTCTGGAAACACCATATATTTT. This translates into CASSFDSPLSGNTIYF.

The chain carries TRBV7-8 and TRBJ1-3, with D possibly TRBD1 on 5 matching bases. V was cut by 2 bases and J by 2 bases, with 22 bases left in between. There are 19 residues in the CDR3. Germline V gene lookup returns CDR1 SGHVS and CDR2 FQNEAQ. CDR3 in amino acids: CASSLRAGGFFGPGNTIYF. DNA of the CDR3: TGTGCCAGCAGCTTACGGGCGGGGGGATTCTTCGGTCCTGGAAACACCATATATTTT.

This sequence joins TRBV28 and TRBJ2-5; the match to TRBD1 covers 8 bases. Per germline, CDR1 MDHEN and CDR2 SYDVKM. The CDR3 has 15 amino acids. V shed 3 bases, J shed 5 bases, and the junction held 8 bases outside the gene matches. The CDR3 sequence: CASSFPGGRSETQYF. The CDR3 DNA reads TGTGCCAGCAGTTTCCCAGGGGGCCGGAGCGAGACCCAGTACTTC.

Only one count was recorded for this clone. The chain combines TRBV5-4 with TRBJ2-3; D ambiguous. Germline V gives CDR1 SGHNT, CDR2 YYREEE (reference sequence). V lost 0 bases and J lost 4, with 12 bases in between. The CDR3 length is 15 residues. CDR3 sequence: CASSLDNPGADTQYF. In DNA, the CDR3 is TGTGCCAGCAGCTTGGACAACCCTGGAGCAGATACGCAGTATTTT.

This chain joins TRBV28 and TRBJ1-2; D possibly corresponds to TRBD1 (5 bases). Trimming shortened V by 6 bases and J by 8 bases, and 19 bases separated the two germline ends. Germline CDR1 reads MDHEN; CDR2 reads SYDVKM. The length of the CDR3 is 14 residues. The CDR3 nucleotides are TGTGCCAGCAGCCGCGGGGGGGAAGTTCAGGGCTACACCTTC. Translation gives CASSRGGEVQGYTF.

This clone was recorded only once. CDR3 nucleotide sequence: TGTGCTAGTGGTGGAATCCTAGCGGGAGTTAATAATGAGCAGTTCTTC. Residues: CASGGILAGVNNEQFF. The gene calls are TRBV12-5 and TRBJ2-1; 10 bases are a match to TRBD2. CDR3 length: 16 amino acids. The V gene's germline CDR1 is LGHNT and CDR2 FRNRAP. V lost 5 bases, J lost 7 bases, and 11 bases stayed unmatched.

This clone was counted once. The CDR3 coding sequence is TGTGCCAGCAGAGTACAGGGCGCTGAAGCTTTCTTT. It translates to CASRVQGAEAFF. The chain couples TRBV28 to TRBJ1-1; D is possibly TRBD1 (6 bases). The CDR3 consists of 12 residues. The V and J ends lost 6 bases and 6 bases respectively, with 11 bases between them. CDR1 and CDR2 from the germline V gene are MDHEN and SYDVKM.

The chain couples TRBV14 to TRBJ1-4; TRBD1 matches at 7 bases. CDR3 size: 14 residues. Germline assignment: CDR1 SGHDN and CDR2 FVKESK. The V and J ends lost 4 bases and 8 bases, in that order; junction bases with no gene match: 7. The CDR3 DNA sequence: TGTGCCAGCAGCCCAACAGGGGAACGGGAAAAACTGTTTTTT. It specifies CASSPTGEREKLFF.

The chain uses TRBV7-9 and TRBJ2-5, with unresolved D. The germline V and J ends were trimmed by 5 bases and 5 bases, with 9 bases remaining between them. The CDR3 extends over 12 amino acids. Germline V gives CDR1 SEHNR, CDR2 FQNEAQ (reference sequence). The CDR3 DNA reads TGTGCCAGCAGCACAGAATGGGAGACCCAGTACTTC. This encodes CASSTEWETQYF.

CDR3 in amino acids: CASSGGGNTEAFF. The CDR3 DNA reads as TGTGCCAGCAGTGGCGGGGGCAACACTGAAGCTTTCTTT. The genes are TRBV25-1 and TRBJ1-1, with D tentatively TRBD1 (6 bases). The CDR3 loop spans 13 amino acids. CDR1 is MGHDK, CDR2 SYGVNS, per germline. V gave up 4 bases and J gave up 2 bases, with 8 bases separating them.

The V and J genes are TRBV29-1 and TRBJ1-2, with 12 nucleotides matching TRBD1. Germline loops: CDR1 SQVTM, CDR2 ANQGSEA. The CDR3 has 15 residues. The junction had 9 bases not matched to a gene; V was cut back by 4 bases and J by 6 bases. CDR3 sequence: CSVAGTGGKLDGYTF. Here the CDR3 DNA reads TGCAGCGTTGCCGGGACAGGGGGCAAACTAGATGGCTACACCTTC. The entire variable domain, with the rest obtained from reference TRBV29-1 and TRBJ1-2, is as follows: SAVISQKPSRDICQRGTSLTIQCQVDSQVTMMFWYRQQPGQSLTLIATANQGSEATYESGFVIDKFPISRPNLTFSTLTVSNMSPEDSSIYLCSVAGTGGKLDGYTFGSGTRLTVV.

The chain has TRBV3-1 (or the pseudogene TRBV3-2) and TRBJ1-1, with D perhaps matching TRBD1 (5 bases). CDR3 length equals 15 residues. Germline CDR1 LGHDT, CDR2 YNNKEL (reference sequence). The ends were cut back, 3 bases at V and 5 bases at J, with 16 bases in the middle. The CDR3 DNA sequence: TGTGCCAGCAGCCACCAGGGACTACCGGAGACTGAAGCTTTCTTT. Amino acid sequence: CASSHQGLPETEAFF.

The count of this clone is one. The V gene is TRBV5-6, the J gene TRBJ2-7; TRBD1 is a possible D gene (5 bases). CDR1 SGHDT and CDR2 YYEEEE come from the germline V gene. V lost 6 bases and J lost 0, with 19 bases in between. The CDR3 runs 16 residues. The CDR3, as DNA: TGTGCCAGCACCACTTGGGGTCAGGGATACTCCTACGAGCAGTACTTC. Amino acid sequence: CASTTWGQGYSYEQYF.

This clone was observed once. V gene TRBV10-3 combines with J gene TRBJ2-7; TRBD1 is a possible D gene (6 bases). In germline, CDR1 is ENHRY, CDR2 SYGVKD. This CDR3 contains 15 residues. V lost 2 bases and J lost 3, with 14 bases in between. The DNA for the CDR3 is TGTGCCATCAGTGAGGGGCAGGGGTCACTCTACGAGCAGTACTTC. Amino acids: CAISEGQGSLYEQYF.

This chain joins TRBV25-1 and TRBJ1-2; 7 positions match TRBD1. CDR3 length: 12 amino acids. V dropped 5 bases and J dropped 7; count of bases not matched to a gene: 4. CDR1 is MGHDK, CDR2 SYGVNS, per germline. The CDR3 region is CASSLGGTGYTF. CDR3 nucleotide sequence: TGTGCCAGCAGTCTAGGGGGCACTGGCTACACCTTC.

The rearrangement links TRBV7-8 to TRBJ2-7; TRBD1 matches at 8 bases. There are 16 residues in the CDR3. Germline V CDR1 and CDR2: SGHVS, FQNEAQ. V gave up 3 bases and J gave up 1 base; unmatched junction bases: 8. The chain's CDR3 is CASSLTPGTGSYEQYF. Written as DNA, the CDR3 is TGTGCCAGCAGCTTGACTCCCGGGACAGGATCCTACGAGCAGTACTTC.

As for this clone: Other DNA sequences in the same sample also yield this CDR3. The V gene is TRBV7-3, the J gene TRBJ1-5, with a possible D match to TRBD1 (5 bases). Between the trimmed V and J ends, which lost 5 bases and 2 bases, there was a span of 7 bases. Germline-derived CDR1 and CDR2 are SGHTA and FQGTGA. The length of the CDR3 is 13 residues. The CDR3: CASSLRGNQPQHF. CDR3 coding DNA: TGTGCCAGCAGCCTCAGGGGCAATCAGCCCCAGCATTTT.

Only a few counts were recorded for this clone. The chain carries TRBV4-1 and TRBJ2-7, with D perhaps matching TRBD1 (6 bases). Germline V gene lookup returns CDR1 MGHRA and CDR2 YSYEKL. The CDR3 loop spans 18 amino acids. V was cut by 2 bases and J by 2 bases, with 22 bases left in between. The chain's CDR3 is CASSQREQGFEKAYEQYF. The DNA of the CDR3 is TGCGCCAGCAGCCAACGAGAACAGGGCTTCGAGAAGGCCTACGAGCAGTACTTC.

This clone has just one count. The rearrangement uses TRBV30 and TRBJ2-7; maybe TRBD2 (6 bases). In germline, CDR1 is GTSNPN, CDR2 SVGIG (reference sequence). Trimming removed 0 bases at V and 8 bases at J, with 14 bases between. The CDR3 is 13 residues long. CDR3 coding DNA: TGTGCCTGGAGTGTAATGGGGGGTAGAAAGCAGTACTTC. This translates into CAWSVMGGRKQYF.

This chain connects TRBV19 to TRBJ2-3; possibly TRBD1 for D (6 bases). The CDR3 has 16 residues. CDR1 and CDR2 (germline): LNHDA, SQIVND (reference sequence). V dropped 5 bases and J dropped 4 bases, with 19 bases sitting between them. The DNA for the CDR3 is TGTGCCAGTAGTCATCGAATCGTTCAGGGGTCAGATACGCAGTATTTT. It is translated as CASSHRIVQGSDTQYF.

As for this clone: Different DNA sequences within this sample yield the same CDR3. This chain uses TRBV5-1 with TRBJ1-3; a weak D match, TRBD1 (6 bases). The germline gives CDR1 SGHRS, CDR2 YFSETQ. The CDR3 has 13 amino acids. The ends were cut back, 4 bases at V and 4 bases at J, with 9 bases in the middle. The CDR3 is CASSRDTGNTIYF. CDR3 sequence (DNA): TGCGCCAGCAGCCGGGACACAGGAAACACCATATATTTT. Full variable domain (remainder filled in from reference TRBV5-1 and TRBJ1-3): KAGVTQTPRYLIKTRGQQVTLSCSPISGHRSVSWYQQTPGQGLQFLFEYFSETQRNKGNFPGRFSGRQFSNSRSEMNVSTLELGDSALYLCASSRDTGNTIYFGEGSWLTVV.

This clone appeared once. The rearrangement links TRBV4-1 to TRBJ1-5; D is unresolved. The CDR3 runs to 13 residues. Germline V gene data show CDR1 as MGHRA and CDR2 as YSYEKL. V lost 1 base and J 5 bases, leaving 6 bases between the germline ends. The CDR3 sequence: CASSQGQYQPQHF. The CDR3 nucleotides read TGCGCCAGCAGCCAAGGGCAGTATCAGCCCCAGCATTTT.